This entry is about one T cell receptor (beta chain). Its target is unknown. The protocol was immunoSEQ multiplex PCR, while the TCRdb copy is restricted to in-frame clones and leaves out a portion. The repertoire consists of fewer than 20,000 clones, with approximately 77% occurring once and the leading ten covering 10% to 15%. This entry comes from a study of somatic mutations in cytotoxic T cells in rheumatoid arthritis. Study-wide context: The authors flow-sorted some V beta antibody-stained T-cell populations at nearly 100% purity, including V beta1+ cells that they sequenced for TCRB.

Positive magnetic bead selection isolated CD4+ and CD8+ cells, and flow cytometry checked purity. Per germline, CDR1 SGHTA and CDR2 FQGTGA. Trimming removed 4 bases from V and 2 bases from J, with 9 bases in between. The CDR3 is made up of 14 amino acids. Study results and caveats: Healthy controls did not share the age-linked increase in CD8+ clonality seen in rheumatoid arthritis patients.

V usage is TRBV7-3 and J usage is TRBJ1-3; D remains ambiguous. The TCR was taken from an adult with rheumatoid arthritis. The specimen was CD8+ T cells sorted from blood. The CDR3 region has the DNA TGTGCCAGCAGCTCCGGCGGGGCTGGAAACACCATATATTTT. This encodes CASSSGGAGNTIYF. Looking up the rest from reference TRBV7-3 and TRBJ1-3 gives the full variable domain: GAGVSQTPSNKVTEKGKYVELRCDPISGHTALYWYRQSLGQGPEFLIYFQGTGAADDSGLPNDRFFAVRPEGSVSTLKIQRTERGDSAVYLCASSSGGAGNTIYFGEGSWLTVV.